This T cell receptor (beta chain) was recovered during a study of blood T cell repertoires in COVID-19. The CDR3 totals 13 residues. Unmatched junction bases numbered 5, after V lost 4 bases and J lost 6 bases. Here immunoSEQ multiplex PCR was the method, and the copy in TCRdb shows in-frame clones only, minus some. The sample contains about 300,000 clones, about 85% of which appear only once. This clone was counted a single time. The sequenced sample consisted of peripheral blood. The TCR was taken from a man in his late teens or twenties with active or convalescent COVID-19. The rearrangement joins TRBV12-3 or TRBV12-4 to TRBJ1-2; the match to TRBD1 covers 7 bases. The CDR3 region is CASSYGQANGYTF. DNA of the CDR3: TGTGCCAGCAGTTACGGACAGGCGAATGGCTACACCTTC.